This passage covers 17 T cell receptor beta chains from one sample sequenced in a study of T cells in Graves' hyperthyroidism and ophthalmopathy. RNA transcripts yielded amplified TCR beta CDR3 regions. Primed by the HTBI set, a first-round RT-PCR was run on the TCR CDR3. MiXCR, run by TCRdb on the multiplex PCR reads, gives a single entry per CDR3 protein. The sample lists hundreds of thousands of distinct CDR3 sequences, 45% occurring once. The sample comprised peripheral blood or thyroid tissue (not recorded which). These receptors were obtained from an adult man with Graves' disease, either hyperthyroidism or ophthalmopathy (not recorded which).

V and J are TRBV6-5 and TRBJ1-5, with D uncertain. V was cut by 2 bases and J by 1 base, with 12 bases left in between. There are 16 residues in the CDR3. CDR1 MNHEY and CDR2 SVGAGI come from the germline V gene. The CDR3 loop reads CASSYRVLSSNQPQHF. CDR3 in DNA: TGTGCCAGCAGTTACAGGGTACTTTCGAGCAATCAGCCCCAGCATTTT.

The chain has TRBV29-1 and TRBJ1-2; a weak D match, TRBD1 (6 bases). CDR1 is SQVTM, CDR2 ANQGSEA, per germline. V gave up 8 bases and J gave up 8 bases, with 18 bases separating them. CDR3 length equals 12 residues. The DNA for the CDR3 is TGCAGCCAAGAGGTACAGGGAGACGGCTACACCTTC. It codes for CSQEVQGDGYTF.

This clonotype was observed a handful of times. J is TRBJ2-2 and V is TRBV7-9; unclear D gene. Germline V gene lookup returns CDR1 SEHNR and CDR2 FQNEAQ (reference sequence). The CDR3 loop spans 14 amino acids. Trimming cost V 6 bases and J 5 bases, with 13 bases left between them. The CDR3 coding sequence is TGTGCCAGCAGTTCCCCCCCTCTAACCGGGGAGCTGTTTTTT. Protein product: CASSSPPLTGELFF.

As to this clonotype: A read error may be the cause here, since a much bigger clone is one base away. The chain uses TRBV2 and TRBJ1-6; no clear D. Per the germline V gene, CDR1 is SNHLY and CDR2 is FYNNEI. With 10 bases removed from V and 4 bases from J, the gap between germline ends came to 11 bases. This CDR3 region has 13 residues. CDR3 protein: CAIRTDYNSPLHF. For the CDR3, the DNA is TGTGCCATCAGGACGGATTATAATTCACCCCTCCACTTT.

V gene TRBV29-1 combines with J gene TRBJ1-4; 9 bases are a match to TRBD1. The CDR3 has 13 residues. Germline V gene lookup returns CDR1 SQVTM and CDR2 ANQGSEA. V dropped 7 bases and J dropped 10; count of bases not matched to a gene: 10. For the CDR3, the DNA is TGCAGCGCTTGGAGGGACAGGGACGGAAAACTGTTTTTT. It yields the protein CSAWRDRDGKLFF.

This clonotype occurred many times. This chain links TRBV20-1 with TRBJ1-2; a weak D match, TRBD1 (5 bases). Germline V gene data show CDR1 as DFQATT and CDR2 as SNEGSKA (reference sequence). V was cut by 3 bases and J by 4 bases, with 9 bases left in between. CDR3 length equals 12 residues. In DNA form, the CDR3 reads TGCAGTGCTAGTGGCAGGGTCTATGGCTACACCTTC. Its protein product is CSASGRVYGYTF.

A few counts support this clonotype. The V gene is TRBV5-1, the J gene TRBJ1-2; D remains unclear. Germline V gene lookup returns CDR1 SGHRS and CDR2 YFSETQ. The CDR3 covers 13 residues. Trimming took off 2 bases at V and 6 bases at J, with 11 bases between the two ends. For the CDR3, the DNA is TGCGCCAGCAGCTTCTCGGACGGAGATGGCTACACCTTC. Translated: CASSFSDGDGYTF.

J is TRBJ2-7 and V is TRBV6-1; 7 bases fit TRBD1. The CDR3 is 15 amino acids. Germline V lookup: CDR1 MNHNS, CDR2 SASEGT. The J segment lost 2 bases and the V segment lost 6 bases, leaving 10 bases of the junction unmatched. The CDR3 here is CASRISRDRPYEQYF. CDR3 bases: TGTGCCAGCAGAATTTCCCGGGACAGACCCTACGAGCAGTACTTC.

This clonotype was detected only a few times. This sequence joins TRBV5-1 and TRBJ1-1; 7 bases are a match to TRBD1. Germline CDR1 SGHRS, CDR2 YFSETQ. The length of the CDR3 is 14 residues. V was pared by 1 base and J by 4 bases, with 4 bases of the junction left unmatched. CDR3 coding DNA: TGCGCCAGCAGCTTGTTGGACAGGATCACTGAAGCTTTCTTT. The encoded protein is CASSLLDRITEAFF.

The chain couples TRBV15 to TRBJ1-6, with 11 bases lining up with TRBD1. The CDR3 loop spans 17 amino acids. Germline V gene data show CDR1 as LNHNV and CDR2 as YYDKDF (reference sequence). V dropped 0 bases and J dropped 9; count of bases not matched to a gene: 7. The DNA of the CDR3 is TGTGCCACCAGCAGAGATGGCGGGACAGGGGGTGCTTCACCCCTCCACTTT. It codes for CATSRDGGTGGASPLHF.

This clonotype came up many times. The chain carries TRBV27 and TRBJ1-6, with 7 bases aligning to TRBD1. Germline V gene sequence: CDR1 MNHEY, CDR2 SMNVEV (reference sequence). This CDR3 is 15 amino acids long. Trimming took 5 bases from V and 11 from J; bases not matched to a gene: 12. Here the CDR3 reads CASSTFGQVQAPLHF. DNA for the CDR3: TGTGCCAGCAGTACCTTCGGACAGGTTCAGGCACCCCTCCACTTT.

This clonotype was seen many times. The chain couples TRBV6-5 to TRBJ1-1, with D unclear. This CDR3 has 14 residues. The germline gives CDR1 MNHEY, CDR2 SVGAGI. Trimming removed 2 bases at V and 1 base at J, with 8 bases between. The CDR3 bases are TGTGCCAGCAGTTACGGGTCAGCGAACACTGAAGCTTTCTTT. It translates to CASSYGSANTEAFF.

This clonotype was seen a single time. The V and J genes are TRBV10-3 and TRBJ1-5; 8 nucleotides line up with TRBD1. The CDR3 has 12 residues. V shed 0 bases, J shed 13 bases, and the junction held 2 bases outside the gene matches. Germline-derived CDR1 and CDR2 are ENHRY and SYGVKD. For the CDR3, the DNA is TGTGCCATCAGTGAGTCGGGACAGGCTCAGCATTTT. It translates to CAISESGQAQHF.

The chain joins TRBV9 to TRBJ1-1; D gene uncertain. CDR3 length equals 15 residues. Trimming removed 4 bases from V and 6 bases from J, with 19 bases in between. Germline V gene lookup returns CDR1 SGDLS and CDR2 YYNGEE. The DNA of the CDR3 is TGTGCCAGCAGCTTGGACCCGCCAGGCGGGTCTGAAGCTTTCTTT. Translated, it gives CASSLDPPGGSEAFF.

The DNA of the CDR3 is TGTGCCAGCAGCTCTATAACAGGGGGCAGTGGAAACACCATATATTTT. It encodes CASSSITGGSGNTIYF. The chain links TRBV7-2 to TRBJ1-3; 9 bases are a match to TRBD1. Unmatched junction bases numbered 7, after V lost 4 bases and J lost 3 bases. The CDR3 runs to 16 residues. Per the germline V gene, CDR1 is SGHTA and CDR2 is FQGNSA.

This clonotype came up a few times. J is TRBJ2-6 and V is TRBV7-2; no clear D. Germline V gene lookup returns CDR1 SGHTA and CDR2 FQGNSA. CDR3 size: 15 residues. Trimming pared 1 base from V and 0 bases from J, leaving 4 bases between. The CDR3 DNA follows: TGTGCCAGCAGCTTAGTAAACTCTGGGGCCAACGTCCTGACTTTC. This sequence encodes CASSLVNSGANVLTF.

This chain uses TRBV9 with TRBJ2-5; D might be TRBD2 (6 bases). Germline loops: CDR1 SGDLS, CDR2 YYNGEE. The CDR3 sequence is 13 residues long. Trimming cost V 2 bases and J 4 bases, with 9 bases left between them. CDR3 protein: CASSVTEGETQYF. CDR3 coding DNA: TGTGCCAGCAGCGTGACGGAGGGAGAGACCCAGTACTTC.